Only a few counts were recorded for the clone carrying this TCR beta chain. Assay used: immunoSEQ multiplex PCR; TCRdb lists only in-frame clones, some missing. The sample contains roughly 190,000 clones, roughly 87% of which appear only once. From germline, CDR1 is SGHVS and CDR2 FQNEAQ. Trimming removed 0 bases at V and 7 bases at J, with 7 bases between. The CDR3 extends over 13 amino acids. This record comes from a study of blood T cell repertoires in COVID-19. Study background: From T cells, B-cell-depleted T cells, or PBMCs came the material, which was cDNA or gDNA.

This chain connects TRBV7-8 to TRBJ2-1, with D possibly TRBD1 on 5 matching bases. Sequencing was done on a sample of peripheral blood. The receptor's source is a woman aged 55-70 years with COVID-19, enrolled during active disease. The CDR3 DNA reads as TGTGCCAGCAGCTTAGCCAGGGAAAATGAGCAGTTCTTC. Encoded protein: CASSLARENEQFF.